These 14 T cell receptor beta chains share one sample of origin, sequenced in a study of blood T cell repertoires in COVID-19. Sequenced by immunoSEQ multiplex PCR; TCRdb stores in-frame clones only, minus some. The sample lists 360,000 or so clones, about nine tenths occurring once. Sequencing input: PBMCs or T cells enriched from blood (not recorded which). All receptors come from a woman under 40 who had been exposed to COVID-19.

This rearrangement joins TRBV28 to TRBJ2-3; 7 positions agree with TRBD1. The CDR3 has 13 residues. V shed 6 bases and J 4 bases; nucleotides not matched to a gene: 4. Looked up from germline, CDR1 is MDHEN and CDR2 is SYDVKM. CDR3 coding DNA: TGTGCCAGCAGGCCAACAGGGGCAGATACGCAGTATTTT. This gives the protein CASRPTGADTQYF. The variable domain in full, completed from reference TRBV28 and TRBJ2-3, reads DVKVTQSSRYLVKRTGEKVFLECVQDMDHENMFWYRQDPGLGLRLIYFSYDVKMKEKGDIPEGYSVSREKKERFSLILESASTNQTSMYLCASRPTGADTQYFGPGTRLTVL.

The rearrangement links TRBV10-3 to TRBJ1-4; a possible D gene is TRBD1 (5 bases). This CDR3 spans 14 amino acids. The V end was cut by 8 bases, the J end by 8 bases, with 18 bases between. Germline V gene data show CDR1 as ENHRY and CDR2 as SYGVKD. The CDR3 reads CAIRSDQGREKLFF. The CDR3 coding sequence is TGTGCCATCCGATCGGACCAGGGCCGGGAAAAACTGTTTTTT.

This clone appeared once. This chain links TRBV6-5 with TRBJ1-6; D gene ambiguous. CDR1 MNHEY and CDR2 SVGAGI come from the germline V gene. The CDR3 sequence is 14 residues long. The V end lost 2 bases, the J end lost 9 bases, and 11 bases lay between the germline ends. CDR3 sequence reads: CASSYLSFFSPLHF. The CDR3 region has the DNA TGTGCCAGCAGTTACCTCTCGTTTTTTTCACCCCTCCACTTT.

The chain employs TRBV7-3 and TRBJ2-1; 7 bases are shared with TRBD2. V lost 6 bases, J lost 9 bases, and 11 bases stayed unmatched. The CDR3 runs to 14 residues. CDR1 is SGHTA, CDR2 FQGTGA, per germline. The CDR3 DNA is TGTGCCAGCAGACTAGCACCGAGGGAGGGTGAGCAGTTCTTC. As protein: CASRLAPREGEQFF.

J is TRBJ1-1 and V is TRBV9; D is unclear. The germline V and J ends were trimmed by 3 bases and 3 bases, with 18 bases remaining between them. From germline, CDR1 is SGDLS and CDR2 YYNGEE. The CDR3 consists of 16 residues. The CDR3 loop reads CASSGRSWALDTEAFF. DNA of the CDR3: TGTGCCAGCAGCGGACGATCTTGGGCCCTCGACACTGAAGCTTTCTTT.

A word on this clone: Other DNA sequences within the sample encode an identical CDR3. CDR3 residues: CASSPPSTDTQYF. CDR3 DNA: TGTGCCAGCAGCCCCCCTAGCACAGATACGCAGTATTTT. The chain recombines TRBV28 with TRBJ2-3; unclear D gene. The germline V gene has CDR1 MDHEN and CDR2 SYDVKM. There are 13 residues in the CDR3. V lost 6 bases, J lost 0 bases, and 7 bases lay in between.

V and J are TRBV19 and TRBJ1-3; 7 bases align to TRBD1. V gave up 5 bases and J gave up 0 bases; unmatched junction bases: 1. The CDR3 covers 14 residues. In germline, CDR1 is LNHDA, CDR2 SQIVND (reference sequence). The chain's CDR3 is CASSGQVSGNTIYF. The CDR3 DNA follows: TGTGCCAGTAGTGGACAGGTCTCTGGAAACACCATATATTTT.

The chain joins TRBV2 to TRBJ2-5; 7 bases line up with TRBD2. The V gene's germline CDR1 is SNHLY and CDR2 FYNNEI. CDR3 size: 18 residues. V shed 6 bases and J 3 bases; nucleotides not matched to a gene: 19. The CDR3 loop is CASRRGWGGVDGKETQYF. DNA of the CDR3: TGTGCCAGCAGGAGGGGTTGGGGGGGAGTAGATGGAAAAGAGACCCAGTACTTC. Using reference TRBV2 and TRBJ2-5 for the parts outside the CDR3, the full variable domain is EPEVTQTPSHQVTQMGQEVILRCVPISNHLYFYWYRQILGQKVEFLVSFYNNEISEKSEIFDDQFSVERPDGSNFTLKIRSTKLEDSAMYFCASRRGWGGVDGKETQYFGPGTRLLVL.

V is TRBV5-1 and J is TRBJ2-7, with 7 positions matching TRBD2. With 1 base clipped from V and 3 bases from J, the junction kept 7 bases outside the gene matches. The CDR3 runs 15 residues. Germline V gene lookup returns CDR1 SGHRS and CDR2 YFSETQ. CDR3 region: CASSLREGQLYEQYF. DNA of the CDR3: TGCGCCAGCAGCTTGAGGGAGGGGCAGCTCTACGAGCAGTACTTC. Complete variable domain (other parts from reference TRBV5-1 and TRBJ2-7): KAGVTQTPRYLIKTRGQQVTLSCSPISGHRSVSWYQQTPGQGLQFLFEYFSETQRNKGNFPGRFSGRQFSNSRSEMNVSTLELGDSALYLCASSLREGQLYEQYFGPGTRLTVT.

This chain connects TRBV4-2 to TRBJ2-5; 8 bases are a match to TRBD2. With V trimmed by 0 bases and J by 2 bases, 5 bases remained unmatched. The germline V gene has CDR1 LGHNA and CDR2 YNFKEQ. The CDR3 spans 16 residues. CDR3 protein: CASSQEGTRNQETQYF. In nucleotides, the CDR3 is TGTGCCAGCAGCCAAGAAGGGACTAGGAATCAAGAGACCCAGTACTTC.

V is TRBV27 and J is TRBJ2-2, with a possible D match to TRBD2 (5 bases). Trimming took off 1 base at V and 7 bases at J, with 13 bases between the two ends. Germline V gives CDR1 MNHEY, CDR2 SMNVEV (reference sequence). This CDR3 has 15 amino acids. CDR3 bases: TGTGCCAGCAGTTTATTTATCCCGAGCGGCGGGGAGCTGTTTTTT. The encoded protein is CASSLFIPSGGELFF.

J is TRBJ1-1 and V is TRBV19; D possibly corresponds to TRBD1 (5 bases). CDR1 and CDR2 (germline): LNHDA, SQIVND (reference sequence). CDR3 length equals 14 residues. The V end lost 3 bases, the J end lost 6 bases, and 14 bases lay between the germline ends. The CDR3 here is CASSIPGQVAEAFF. The CDR3 DNA is TGTGCCAGTAGTATCCCAGGGCAGGTCGCTGAAGCTTTCTTT.

This rearrangement joins TRBV7-2 to TRBJ2-7; TRBD2 agrees at 15 bases. J was trimmed by 6 bases and V by 0 bases; bases with no gene match: 9. CDR1 SGHTA and CDR2 FQGNSA come from the germline V gene. This CDR3 is 18 amino acids long. Here the CDR3 DNA reads TGTGCCAGCAGCTTAGCTGGACTAGCGGGAGGGCCACTGTCCGAGCAGTACTTC. Its translation is CASSLAGLAGGPLSEQYF.

The chain is built from TRBV4-2 and TRBJ2-3, with a tentative D call TRBD1 (6 bases). V was shortened by 0 bases and J by 2 bases, with 12 bases between the two germline ends. CDR3 length: 16 residues. The germline CDR1 and CDR2 sequences are LGHNA and YNFKEQ. This chain's CDR3 is CASSQDRDRNTDTQYF. Here the CDR3 DNA reads TGTGCCAGCAGCCAAGATCGAGACAGGAACACAGATACGCAGTATTTT.